This TCR beta chain derives from a study of T cells in Graves' hyperthyroidism and ophthalmopathy. Worth noting for this clonotype: Its antigen is currently unknown.

TCR beta CDR3 region amplification was performed from RNA transcripts. The primer set for the first-round RT-PCR of the TCR CDR3 was HTBI. TCRdb reanalysed the multiplex PCR reads using MiXCR and keeps one entry per CDR3 protein. The data hold about 500,000 distinct CDR3 sequences, with over 45% observed a single time. Study-wide points: Ophthalmopathy was identified by the model a median about 6 months ahead of onset.

V lost 5 bases to trimming and J lost 3 bases, with 17 bases between them. This CDR3 spans 15 amino acids. Germline CDR1 is SGHVT and CDR2 is SQSDAQ. What was sequenced was peripheral blood or thyroid tissue (not recorded which). The receptor's source is an adult woman with Graves' disease, either hyperthyroidism or ophthalmopathy (not recorded which). The chain uses TRBV7-4 and TRBJ2-7; D possibly matches TRBD1 or TRBD2 (6 bases each). The CDR3 DNA reads as TGTGCCAGCAGCGTAGATTCCCGGGGGCTCTACGAGCAGTACTTC. Translated: CASSVDSRGLYEQYF.